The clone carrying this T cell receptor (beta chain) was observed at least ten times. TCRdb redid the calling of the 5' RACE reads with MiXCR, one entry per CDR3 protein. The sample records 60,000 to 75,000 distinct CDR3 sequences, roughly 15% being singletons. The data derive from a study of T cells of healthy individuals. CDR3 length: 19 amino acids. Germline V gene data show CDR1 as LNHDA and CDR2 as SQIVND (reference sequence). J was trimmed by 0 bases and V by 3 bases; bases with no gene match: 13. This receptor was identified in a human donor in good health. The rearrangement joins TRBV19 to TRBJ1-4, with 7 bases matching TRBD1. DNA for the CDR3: TGTGCCAGTAGTATCAACAGGGTAGGGACAGATGCAACTAATGAAAAACTGTTTTTT. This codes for CASSINRVGTDATNEKLFF. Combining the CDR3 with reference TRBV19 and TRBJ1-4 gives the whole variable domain DGGITQSPKYLFRKEGQNVTLSCEQNLNHDAMYWYRQDPGQGLRLIYYSQIVNDFQKGDIAEGYSVSREKKESFPLTVTSAQKNPTAFYLCASSINRVGTDATNEKLFFGSGTQLSVL.